This passage covers 32 T cell receptor beta chains from one sample sequenced in a study of T cell changes during pregnancy in multiple sclerosis. Measured with immunoSEQ multiplex PCR; TCRdb has only the in-frame clones, and not every one. The sample lists about 68,000 clones; over 75% were seen once. The material was peripheral blood, obtained in the third trimester of pregnancy. The source is a female donor with multiple sclerosis, enrolled in a pregnancy study.

The CDR3 DNA is TGTGCCTGGAGTCTGTACACTGAAGCTTTCTTT. Its protein is CAWSLYTEAFF. The V call is TRBV30, the J call TRBJ1-1; D uncertain. The CDR3 has 11 amino acids. V gave up 2 bases and J gave up 3 bases, with 4 bases separating them. The germline CDR1 and CDR2 sequences are GTSNPN and SVGIG (reference sequence).

The genes are TRBV29-1 and TRBJ1-1; possible D gene TRBD1, 5 bases. Germline V gene sequence: CDR1 SQVTM, CDR2 ANQGSEA. Trimming left V 7 bases short and J 4 bases short, with 10 bases between. CDR3 size: 11 residues. In DNA form, the CDR3 reads TGCAGCGCCCGACAGTTCACTGAAGCTTTCTTT. This codes for CSARQFTEAFF.

The chain combines TRBV30 with TRBJ2-3, with TRBD1 identical over 8 bases. Germline CDR1 is GTSNPN and CDR2 is SVGIG (reference sequence). Trimming took 1 base from V and 3 from J; bases not matched to a gene: 6. The CDR3 has 15 amino acids. This CDR3 is CAWSGAGGATDTQYF. CDR3 nucleotide sequence: TGTGCCTGGAGTGGCGCAGGGGGCGCGACAGATACGCAGTATTTT.

This clone was counted once. The rearrangement joins TRBV10-1 to TRBJ1-2, with 8 nucleotides matching TRBD1. The CDR3 extends over 14 amino acids. From germline, CDR1 is WNHNN and CDR2 SYGVQD (reference sequence). Unmatched junction bases numbered 8, after V lost 8 bases and J lost 3 bases. The CDR3 sequence: CASSRTGRDYGYTF. The CDR3 DNA sequence: TGCGCCAGCTCTAGGACAGGGAGAGACTATGGCTACACCTTC.

The chain links TRBV6-1 to TRBJ1-3; 7 nucleotides align to TRBD1. V lost 1 base to trimming and J lost 4 bases; unmatched junction nucleotides: 7. The CDR3 is made up of 16 amino acids. CDR1 is MNHNS, CDR2 SASEGT, per germline. CDR3 DNA sequence: TGTGCCAGCAGTGAAGAGAAAGGGGGCTGGGGAAACACCATATATTTT. This codes for CASSEEKGGWGNTIYF.

This clone was observed a handful of times. This chain links TRBV30 with TRBJ1-2; D uncertain. The CDR3 runs to 14 residues. The germline V and J ends were trimmed by 1 base and 0 bases, with 9 bases remaining between them. CDR1 and CDR2 from the germline V gene are GTSNPN and SVGIG (reference sequence). CDR3 amino acids: CAWSDFRSNYGYTF. DNA of the CDR3: TGTGCCTGGAGTGATTTCCGGTCTAACTATGGCTACACCTTC.

This chain uses TRBV28 with TRBJ2-1; TRBD2 agrees at 8 bases. CDR1 is MDHEN and CDR2 is SYDVKM in the germline V gene. The CDR3 runs 12 residues. V gave up 3 bases and J gave up 15 bases; unmatched junction bases: 7. CDR3: CASSLGREVRFF. In DNA form, the CDR3 reads TGTGCCAGCAGTTTGGGGCGGGAGGTTAGGTTCTTC.

The chain uses TRBV11-2 and TRBJ2-5; maybe TRBD1 (5 bases). This CDR3 spans 15 amino acids. Trimming took 0 bases from V and 1 from J, leaving 9 bases between them. In germline, CDR1 is SGHAT, CDR2 FQNNGV. CDR3: CASSLDRQSQETQYF. CDR3 DNA: TGTGCCAGCAGCTTAGATAGACAGAGCCAAGAGACCCAGTACTTC.

The V call is TRBV5-1, the J call TRBJ1-3, with D tentatively TRBD1 (6 bases). Trimming removed 4 bases at V and 1 base at J, with 12 bases between. Germline lookup yields CDR1 SGHRS and CDR2 YFSETQ. The CDR3 loop spans 15 amino acids. The DNA for the CDR3 is TGCGCCAGCAGCCTACAGGGTGATTCTGGAAACACCATATATTTT. Translation gives CASSLQGDSGNTIYF.

This clone was recorded once. V usage is TRBV12-5 and J usage is TRBJ1-1; D remains unclear. V was shortened by 1 base and J by 1 base, with 7 bases between the two germline ends. Germline CDR1 is LGHNT and CDR2 is FRNRAP. This CDR3 comprises 14 residues. The CDR3 region has the DNA TGTGCTAGTGGTTTGGCTCCAGAGAACACTGAAGCTTTCTTT. It yields the protein CASGLAPENTEAFF.

The V call is TRBV7-3, the J call TRBJ2-5; possibly TRBD1 for D (6 bases). The CDR3 loop spans 15 amino acids. V gave up 5 bases and J gave up 5 bases, with 18 bases separating them. Germline CDR1 and CDR2: SGHTA and FQGTGA. CDR3 residues: CASSTDPGQGETQYF. Here the CDR3 DNA reads TGTGCCAGCAGCACTGATCCTGGGCAGGGGGAGACCCAGTACTTC.

The V and J genes are TRBV5-1 and TRBJ2-5; 10 nucleotides match TRBD1. J lost 4 bases, V lost 4 bases, and 7 bases had no gene match. This CDR3 is 15 amino acids long. Germline loops: CDR1 SGHRS, CDR2 YFSETQ. The CDR3 bases are TGCGCCAGCAGCCTCGGGACAGGGGACCGAGAGACCCAGTACTTC. Translated: CASSLGTGDRETQYF.

The V call is TRBV19, the J call TRBJ1-5; 8 nucleotides line up with TRBD1. Germline assignment: CDR1 LNHDA and CDR2 SQIVND (reference sequence). The CDR3 loop spans 15 amino acids. V was clipped by 7 bases and J by 5 bases; unmatched bases: 10. This CDR3 reads CASKPWTGPYQPQHF. Written as DNA, the CDR3 is TGTGCCAGTAAGCCTTGGACAGGGCCTTATCAGCCCCAGCATTTT.

This clone was seen only once. The chain joins TRBV19 to TRBJ1-4; 9 bases agree with TRBD1. The CDR3 consists of 14 residues. Per the germline V gene, CDR1 is LNHDA and CDR2 is SQIVND (reference sequence). The ends lost 7 bases at V and 8 bases at J; junction bases unmatched: 8. CDR3 sequence reads: CASTPGQGREKLFF. The DNA of the CDR3 is TGTGCCAGTACCCCCGGACAGGGGCGAGAAAAACTGTTTTTT. The variable domain in full, completed from reference TRBV19 and TRBJ1-4, reads DGGITQSPKYLFRKEGQNVTLSCEQNLNHDAMYWYRQDPGQGLRLIYYSQIVNDFQKGDIAEGYSVSREKKESFPLTVTSAQKNPTAFYLCASTPGQGREKLFFGSGTQLSVL.

The V call is TRBV28, the J call TRBJ2-3; TRBD2 agrees at 7 bases. The germline gives CDR1 MDHEN, CDR2 SYDVKM. V lost 10 bases to trimming and J lost 4 bases; unmatched junction nucleotides: 11. The CDR3 is 14 amino acids. CDR3 region: CATRSPAGADTQYF. Here the CDR3 DNA reads TGTGCCACACGTTCTCCCGCGGGGGCAGATACGCAGTATTTT.

The rearrangement joins TRBV18 to TRBJ1-1; D is uncertain. Germline loops: CDR1 KGHSH, CDR2 LQKENI. The V end lost 3 bases, the J end lost 0 bases, and 8 bases lay between the germline ends. This CDR3 comprises 14 residues. The CDR3 reads CASSPNTVNTEAFF. CDR3 bases: TGTGCCAGCTCACCGAATACAGTGAACACTGAAGCTTTCTTT.

The chain joins TRBV25-1 to TRBJ1-4; D uncertain. CDR3 length: 13 amino acids. V gave up 5 bases and J gave up 3 bases, with 7 bases separating them. CDR1 is MGHDK and CDR2 is SYGVNS in the germline V gene. The CDR3 DNA is TGTGCCAGCAGTTCCGGGGCTAATGAAAAACTGTTTTTT. This encodes CASSSGANEKLFF.

The chain joins TRBV5-1 to TRBJ2-1; 8 positions agree with TRBD1. V was clipped by 3 bases and J by 2 bases; unmatched bases: 7. The CDR3 has 16 amino acids. Germline V gives CDR1 SGHRS, CDR2 YFSETQ. CDR3: CASSSLDRGPYNEQFF. Written as DNA, the CDR3 is TGCGCCAGCAGCTCCCTTGACAGGGGTCCCTACAATGAGCAGTTCTTC.

In its sample, this clone was seen once. In DNA, the CDR3 is TGTGCCAGCAGTGGCCCCGGGACTAGCGACCAGAATGAGCAGTTCTTC. It specifies CASSGPGTSDQNEQFF. The rearrangement uses TRBV6-1 and TRBJ2-1; 10 nucleotides match TRBD2. CDR1 is MNHNS and CDR2 is SASEGT in the germline V gene. V gave up 4 bases and J gave up 7 bases; unmatched junction bases: 10. This CDR3 is 16 amino acids long.

The gene calls are TRBV5-1 and TRBJ2-7; D perhaps matches TRBD2 (6 bases). There are 16 residues in the CDR3. Germline V gives CDR1 SGHRS, CDR2 YFSETQ. Trimming stripped 1 base from V and 5 bases from J, with 19 bases between. The CDR3 sequence is CASSLNVGGNPHEQYF. DNA for the CDR3: TGCGCCAGCAGCTTGAACGTCGGAGGGAATCCCCACGAGCAGTACTTC.

The V call is TRBV6-5, the J call TRBJ2-1, with D unresolved. The CDR3 sequence is 12 residues long. Trimming took off 4 bases at V and 10 bases at J, with 11 bases between the two ends. Germline-derived CDR1 and CDR2 are MNHEY and SVGAGI. The CDR3 bases are TGTGCCAGCAGTTCCACAGTCAGCGAGCAGTTCTTC. Translation gives CASSSTVSEQFF.

The chain links TRBV5-6 to TRBJ1-4, with unresolved D. The CDR3 runs to 19 residues. Germline assignment: CDR1 SGHDT and CDR2 YYEEEE. Trimming took 7 bases from V and 0 from J, leaving 25 bases between them. The CDR3, as DNA: TGTGCCAGCGGCCTCTCGGGGAGGGTCTCTTCTGCAACTAATGAAAAACTGTTTTTT. Protein product: CASGLSGRVSSATNEKLFF. The variable domain in full, with the rest retrieved from reference TRBV5-6 and TRBJ1-4, is DAGVTQSPTHLIKTRGQQVTLRCSPKSGHDTVSWYQQALGQGPQFIFQYYEEEERQRGNFPDRFSGHQFPNYSSELNVNALLLGDSALYLCASGLSGRVSSATNEKLFFGSGTQLSVL.

The chain is built from TRBV20-1 and TRBJ2-7; D possibly corresponds to TRBD2 (5 bases). The length of the CDR3 is 11 residues. The germline CDR1 and CDR2 sequences are DFQATT and SNEGSKA (reference sequence). V dropped 6 bases and J dropped 11 bases, with 17 bases sitting between them. The CDR3: CSAPIGEREYF. The CDR3 bases are TGCAGTGCCCCAATCGGGGAGAGGGAGTACTTC.

The CDR3 here is CASSPGQGREAFF. In DNA form, the CDR3 reads TGTGCCAGCAGTCCGGGACAGGGCAGAGAAGCTTTCTTT. The chain uses TRBV27 and TRBJ1-1; TRBD1 matches at 9 bases. Unmatched junction bases numbered 6, after V lost 5 bases and J lost 8 bases. The CDR3 loop spans 13 amino acids. Germline CDR1 reads MNHEY; CDR2 reads SMNVEV (reference sequence).

CDR3 protein: CAISQQGTEGTIYF. The DNA for the CDR3 is TGTGCCATCAGTCAACAGGGAACCGAGGGCACCATATATTTT. This chain connects TRBV10-3 to TRBJ1-3, with D possibly matching TRBD1 (6 bases). The CDR3 covers 14 residues. V was pared by 5 bases and J by 9 bases, with 17 bases between. Germline V CDR1 and CDR2: ENHRY, SYGVKD.

The chain couples TRBV27 to TRBJ2-7, with unresolved D. The CDR3 runs 15 residues. Germline V gives CDR1 MNHEY, CDR2 SMNVEV (reference sequence). The V end was cut by 3 bases, the J end by 0 bases, with 12 bases between. CDR3 amino acids: CASSLIPGASYEQYF. The CDR3 DNA follows: TGTGCCAGCAGTTTGATCCCGGGTGCCTCCTACGAGCAGTACTTC.

The V call is TRBV10-3, the J call TRBJ2-1, with 7 nucleotides matching TRBD2. The CDR3 consists of 14 residues. J was trimmed by 5 bases and V by 0 bases; bases with no gene match: 1. CDR1 is ENHRY and CDR2 is SYGVKD in the germline V gene. The CDR3 DNA is TGTGCCATCAGTGAGTCGGCGGGGGACAATGAGCAGTTCTTC. This codes for CAISESAGDNEQFF.

V is TRBV30 and J is TRBJ1-2, with D unclear. V was shortened by 6 bases and J by 3 bases, with 11 bases between the two germline ends. The V gene's germline CDR1 is GTSNPN and CDR2 SVGIG (reference sequence). CDR3 length: 12 amino acids. DNA for the CDR3: TGTGCCTGCCTTCGGTTGGACTATGGCTACACCTTC. It yields the protein CACLRLDYGYTF.

With regard to this clone: In the same sample, other DNA sequences code for this CDR3. The rearrangement joins TRBV9 to TRBJ1-6, with 7 nucleotides matching TRBD1. CDR1 is SGDLS and CDR2 is YYNGEE in the germline V gene. With V trimmed by 4 bases and J by 8 bases, 6 bases remained unmatched. This CDR3 is built from 14 residues. DNA for the CDR3: TGTGCCAGCAGCCCCGGGGACAGAGATTCACCCCTCCACTTT. It codes for CASSPGDRDSPLHF.

The chain recombines TRBV7-2 with TRBJ1-3; D is unresolved. In germline, CDR1 is SGHTA, CDR2 FQGNSA. The CDR3 has 15 residues. Trimming left V 6 bases short and J 6 bases short, with 18 bases between. The CDR3 sequence: CASSSDVSRLNTIYF. Here the CDR3 DNA reads TGTGCCAGCAGTTCCGACGTTTCTCGACTAAACACCATATATTTT.

The table lists this clone with a count of one. CDR3 nucleotides: TGTGCCAGCAGCGTAGAGGTAGCGGCCTACAATGAGCAGTTCTTC. Its translation is CASSVEVAAYNEQFF. V usage is TRBV9 and J usage is TRBJ2-1; tentative D call: TRBD2 (6 bases). Per the germline V gene, CDR1 is SGDLS and CDR2 is YYNGEE. V gave up 0 bases and J gave up 2 bases, with 9 bases separating them. The CDR3 extends over 15 amino acids.

The V and J genes are TRBV7-6 and TRBJ2-2; weak D call: TRBD1 (5 bases). Per germline, CDR1 SGHVS and CDR2 FNYEAQ. The CDR3 covers 15 residues. In nucleotides, the CDR3 is TGTGCTTCCCGTCATAGGGGTTTAGACACCGGGGAGCTGTTTTTT. Its protein is CASRHRGLDTGELFF.